This TCR beta chain was captured by sequencing in a study of cytomegalovirus exposure and HLA in healthy donors. The table came from immunoSEQ multiplex PCR; TCRdb's copy has only in-frame clones and leaves some out. The sample has about 200,000 clones, around 78% seen once. Germline V gene data show CDR1 as MDHEN and CDR2 as SYDVKM. The CDR3 runs to 19 residues. The V gene end was trimmed by 7 bases and the J gene end by 2 bases; junction bases not matched to a gene: 23. Material: PBMCs. The rearrangement joins TRBV28 to TRBJ2-7; 7 nucleotides agree with TRBD1. This receptor was identified in a woman aged 18-29 years in good health and CMV-seronegative. CDR3 amino acids: CASISRGTALSAITYEQYF. The CDR3 DNA reads TGTGCCAGCATTTCGAGAGGGACAGCTCTCAGCGCGATCACCTACGAGCAGTACTTC.